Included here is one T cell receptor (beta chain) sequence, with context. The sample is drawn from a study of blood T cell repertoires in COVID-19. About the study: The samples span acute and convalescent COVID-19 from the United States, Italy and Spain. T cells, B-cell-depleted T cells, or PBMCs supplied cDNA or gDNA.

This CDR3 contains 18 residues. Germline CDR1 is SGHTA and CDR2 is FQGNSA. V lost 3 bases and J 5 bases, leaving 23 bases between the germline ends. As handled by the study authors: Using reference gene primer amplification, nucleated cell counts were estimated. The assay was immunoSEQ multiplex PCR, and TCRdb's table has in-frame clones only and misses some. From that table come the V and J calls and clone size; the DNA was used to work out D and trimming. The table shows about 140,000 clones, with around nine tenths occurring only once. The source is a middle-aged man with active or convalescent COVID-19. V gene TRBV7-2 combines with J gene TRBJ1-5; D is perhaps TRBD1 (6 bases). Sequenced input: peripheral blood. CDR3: CASSLYSGTSRGYQPQHF. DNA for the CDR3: TGTGCCAGCAGCTTGTACTCCGGGACCTCAAGGGGGTATCAGCCCCAGCATTTT. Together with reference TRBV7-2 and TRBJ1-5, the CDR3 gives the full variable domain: GAGVSQSPSNKVTEKGKDVELRCDPISGHTALYWYRQSLGQGLEFLIYFQGNSAPDKSGLPSDRFSAERTGGSVSTLTIQRTQQEDSAVYLCASSLYSGTSRGYQPQHFGDGTRLSIL.